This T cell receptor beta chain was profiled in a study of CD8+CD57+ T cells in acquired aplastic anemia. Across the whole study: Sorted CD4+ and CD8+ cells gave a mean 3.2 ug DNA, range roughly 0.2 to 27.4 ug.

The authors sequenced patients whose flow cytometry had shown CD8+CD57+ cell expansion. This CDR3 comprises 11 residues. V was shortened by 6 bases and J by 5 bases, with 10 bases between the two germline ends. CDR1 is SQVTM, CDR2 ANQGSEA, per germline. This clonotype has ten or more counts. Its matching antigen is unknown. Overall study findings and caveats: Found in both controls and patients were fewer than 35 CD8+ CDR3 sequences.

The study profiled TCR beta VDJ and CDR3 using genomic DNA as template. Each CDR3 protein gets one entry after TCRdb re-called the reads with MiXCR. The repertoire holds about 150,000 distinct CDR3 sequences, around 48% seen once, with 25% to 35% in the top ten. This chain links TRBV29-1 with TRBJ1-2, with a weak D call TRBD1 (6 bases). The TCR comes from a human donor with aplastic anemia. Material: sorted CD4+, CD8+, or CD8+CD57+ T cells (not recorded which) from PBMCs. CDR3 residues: CSVGTRYGYTF. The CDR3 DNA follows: TGCAGCGTAGGGACAAGGTATGGCTACACCTTC.